Sequencing of this T cell receptor (beta chain) was carried out in a study of blood T cell repertoires in COVID-19. At the level of the study: Nucleic acid was either cDNA or gDNA, and it came from T cells, B-cell-depleted T cells, or PBMCs.

The repertoire was sequenced with immunoSEQ multiplex PCR; TCRdb's copy has only in-frame clones and lacks some. The sample consists of around 390,000 clones, around nine tenths of them appearing once. This CDR3 contains 13 residues. Trimming cost V 0 bases and J 9 bases, with 9 bases left between them. Germline V gene data show CDR1 as MNHEY and CDR2 as SVGEGT. This clone was seen only once. The V call is TRBV6-2 or TRBV6-3, the J call TRBJ1-5; a possible D gene is TRBD1 (5 bases). The sample was PBMCs or T cells enriched from blood (not recorded which). This TCR was recovered from a woman in her forties or fifties who had recovered from COVID-19. The CDR3 reads CASSYSMGGPQHF. CDR3 in DNA: TGTGCCAGCAGTTACTCGATGGGGGGGCCCCAGCATTTT.